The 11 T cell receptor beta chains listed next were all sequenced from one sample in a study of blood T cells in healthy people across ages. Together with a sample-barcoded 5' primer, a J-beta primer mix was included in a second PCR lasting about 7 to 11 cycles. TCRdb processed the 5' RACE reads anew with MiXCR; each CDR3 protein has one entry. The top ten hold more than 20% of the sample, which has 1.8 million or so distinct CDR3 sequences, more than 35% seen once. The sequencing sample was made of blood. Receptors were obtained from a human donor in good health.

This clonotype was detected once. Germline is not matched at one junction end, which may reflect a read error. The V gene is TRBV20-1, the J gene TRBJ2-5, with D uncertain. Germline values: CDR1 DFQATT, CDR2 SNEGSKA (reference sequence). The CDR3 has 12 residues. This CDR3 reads CGASSGLETQYF. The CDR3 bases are TGCGGTGCTAGTTCGGGTTTGGAGACCCAGTACTTC.

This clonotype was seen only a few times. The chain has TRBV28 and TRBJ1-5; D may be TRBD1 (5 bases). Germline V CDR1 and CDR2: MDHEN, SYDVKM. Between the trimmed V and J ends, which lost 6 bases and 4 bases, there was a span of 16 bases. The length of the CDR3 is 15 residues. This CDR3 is CASSPGGGTNQPQHF. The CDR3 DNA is TGTGCCAGCAGCCCCGGGGGGGGAACTAATCAGCCCCAGCATTTT.

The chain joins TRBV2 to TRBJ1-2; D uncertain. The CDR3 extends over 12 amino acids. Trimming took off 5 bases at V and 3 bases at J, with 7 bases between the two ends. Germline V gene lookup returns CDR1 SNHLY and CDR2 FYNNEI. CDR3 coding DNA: TGTGCCAGCAGTTCGGAGCACTATGGCTACACCTTC. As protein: CASSSEHYGYTF.

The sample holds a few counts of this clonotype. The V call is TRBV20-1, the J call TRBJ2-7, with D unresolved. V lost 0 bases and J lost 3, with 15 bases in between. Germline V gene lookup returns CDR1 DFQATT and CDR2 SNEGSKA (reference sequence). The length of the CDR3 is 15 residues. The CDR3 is CSARDYLAWNYEQYF. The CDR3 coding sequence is TGCAGTGCTAGAGATTATCTTGCGTGGAACTACGAGCAGTACTTC.

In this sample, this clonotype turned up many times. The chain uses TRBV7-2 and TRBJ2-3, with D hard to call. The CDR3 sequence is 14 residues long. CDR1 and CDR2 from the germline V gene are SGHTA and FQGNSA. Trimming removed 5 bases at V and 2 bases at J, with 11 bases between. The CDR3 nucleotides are TGTGCCAGCAGCCTCGGGCCTTTCACAGATACGCAGTATTTT. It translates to CASSLGPFTDTQYF.

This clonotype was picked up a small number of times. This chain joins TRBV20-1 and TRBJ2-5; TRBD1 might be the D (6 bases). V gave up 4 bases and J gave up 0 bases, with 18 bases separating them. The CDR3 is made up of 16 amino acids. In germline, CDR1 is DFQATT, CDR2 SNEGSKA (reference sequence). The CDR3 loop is CSATDRHLEYQETQYF. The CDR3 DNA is TGCAGTGCTACGGACAGACACCTTGAATACCAAGAGACCCAGTACTTC.

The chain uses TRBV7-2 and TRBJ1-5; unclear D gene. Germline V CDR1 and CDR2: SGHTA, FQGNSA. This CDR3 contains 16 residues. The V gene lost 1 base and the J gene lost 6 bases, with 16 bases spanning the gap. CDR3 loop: CASSLVSGYDGQPQHF. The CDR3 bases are TGTGCCAGCAGCTTAGTGTCGGGGTACGATGGTCAGCCCCAGCATTTT.

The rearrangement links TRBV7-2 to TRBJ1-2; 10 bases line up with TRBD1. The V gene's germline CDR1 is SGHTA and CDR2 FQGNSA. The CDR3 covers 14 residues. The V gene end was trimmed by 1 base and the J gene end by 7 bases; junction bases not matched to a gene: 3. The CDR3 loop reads CASSLGGTGVGYTF. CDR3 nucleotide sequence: TGTGCCAGCAGCTTAGGCGGGACAGGGGTTGGCTACACCTTC.

The CDR3 DNA reads TGTGCCAGCTTCCCCTGGACGGGGGGGCGTAGTGAGCAGTTCTTC. The encoded protein is CASFPWTGGRSEQFF. The rearrangement uses TRBV6-1 and TRBJ2-1; 8 nucleotides align to TRBD2. The germline CDR1 and CDR2 sequences are MNHNS and SASEGT. This CDR3 has 15 residues. After removal of 8 bases from V and 9 bases from J, the junction contained 15 bases not matched to a gene.

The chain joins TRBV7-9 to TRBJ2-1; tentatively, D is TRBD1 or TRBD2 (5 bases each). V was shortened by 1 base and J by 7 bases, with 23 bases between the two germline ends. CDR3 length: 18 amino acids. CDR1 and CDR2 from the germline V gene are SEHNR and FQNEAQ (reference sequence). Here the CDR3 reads CASSLDGASLGLGNEQFF. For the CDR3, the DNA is TGTGCCAGCAGCTTAGACGGGGCCTCCTTGGGGTTAGGGAATGAGCAGTTCTTC.

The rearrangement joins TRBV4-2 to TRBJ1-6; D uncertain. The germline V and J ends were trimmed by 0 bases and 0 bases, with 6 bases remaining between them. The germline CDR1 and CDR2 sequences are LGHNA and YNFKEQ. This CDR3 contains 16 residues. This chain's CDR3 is CASSQEYGSYNSPLHF. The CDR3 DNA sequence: TGTGCCAGCAGCCAAGAGTATGGCTCCTATAATTCACCCCTCCACTTT.